The clone carrying this TCR beta chain was counted ten times or more. The antigen is undetermined. The data are from a study of human T cells and chemical hapten exposure. Points from the study as a whole: It was expanded TCRs that formed significantly more large CDR3 similarity clusters than controls did.

Library construction involved attaching unique molecular identifiers to individual cDNA molecules, which allowed quantitative, reproducible TCR counting. TCRdb passed the RACE reads through MiXCR, listing each CDR3 protein once. This sample has 300,000 to 450,000 distinct CDR3 sequences, with approximately 4.4% found just once. Between the trimmed V and J ends, which lost 8 bases and 3 bases, there was a span of 17 bases. CDR1 and CDR2 (germline): LNHNV, YYDKDF (reference sequence). CDR3 length: 15 amino acids. Specified time point: patch test 1, 2 weeks after DPC sensitization. The treatment here: therapeutic diphenylcyclopropenone sensitization with weekly scalp DPC. It was unfractionated whole blood from which total RNA was extracted.

The origin of this receptor is a woman aged 45-65 years with alopecia areata. Some clones in this sample may be carry-over from other donors' samples. This specimen consisted of whole blood, obtained in connection with sensitization to the hapten diphenylcyclopropenone (DPC). The chain has TRBV15 and TRBJ1-5; D gene ambiguous. CDR3 loop: CATADDTGFNQPQHF. The DNA for the CDR3 is TGTGCCACCGCCGATGATACCGGGTTCAATCAGCCCCAGCATTTT. The full variable domain, completed using reference TRBV15 and TRBJ1-5, is DAMVIQNPRYQVTQFGKPVTLSCSQTLNHNVMYWYQQKSSQAPKLLFHYYDKDFNNEADTPDNFQSRRPNTSFCFLDIRSPGLGDTAMYLCATADDTGFNQPQHFGDGTRLSIL.